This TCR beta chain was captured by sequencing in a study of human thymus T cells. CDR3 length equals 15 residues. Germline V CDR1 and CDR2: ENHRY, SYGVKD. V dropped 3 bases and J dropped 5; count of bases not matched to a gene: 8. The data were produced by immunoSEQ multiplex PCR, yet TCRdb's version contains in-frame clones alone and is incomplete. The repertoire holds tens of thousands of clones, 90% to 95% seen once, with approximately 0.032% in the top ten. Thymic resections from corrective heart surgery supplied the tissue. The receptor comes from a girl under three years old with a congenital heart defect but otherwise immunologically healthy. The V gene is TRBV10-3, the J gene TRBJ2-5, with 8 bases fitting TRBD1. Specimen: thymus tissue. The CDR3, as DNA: TGTGCCATCAGTGACCCACAGGGGGTGGATGAGACCCAGTACTTC. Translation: CAISDPQGVDETQYF.